This TCR beta chain was profiled in a study of T cell repertoires in cytomegalovirus infection. This clonotype appeared a few times. Its antigen is not known. Germline V gene data show CDR1 as SGHVS and CDR2 as FNYEAQ. The CDR3 runs 17 residues. V was shortened by 5 bases and J by 4 bases, with 21 bases between the two germline ends. Study results and caveats: Clonotypes of TCR beta that were HLA-C-restricted and CMV-specific dominated the ex vivo response.

One entry per CDR3 protein, called by TCRdb with MiXCR from the reads. Among about 400,000 distinct CDR3 sequences listed, 18% were seen once. V usage is TRBV7-6 and J usage is TRBJ2-1; maybe TRBD2 (7 bases). The material sequenced was PBMCs. The sequence was collected from a human donor in good health (CMV status not recorded). Some clones in this sample may be carry-over from other donors' samples. CDR3 amino acids: CASSQSPAGADYNEQFF. The DNA for the CDR3 is TGTGCCAGCAGCCAATCTCCGGCGGGGGCTGATTACAATGAGCAGTTCTTC.